Each of the 22 T cell receptor beta chains below was sequenced from the same sample in a study of blood T cell repertoires in COVID-19 (dated by TCRdb to 2020 to 2022). Libraries were prepared through the immunoSEQ multiplex PCR assay. Entries here come from immuneACCESS through TCRdb and include only in-frame sequences with V and J called. Some clones fail to appear in such tables; in the studies checked, an unresolved V gene covers under half of the shortfall, and the cause of the remainder is unknown. Recorded for this sample are 300,000 to 400,000 clones; more than 70% of them occurred a single time. 2.5% to 3.5% of the sample is held by the ten biggest clonotypes. Sequencing input: peripheral blood. The receptors originated from a man in his thirties or forties with active or convalescent COVID-19.

The V and J genes are TRBV14 and TRBJ2-5; maybe TRBD2 (6 bases). Germline-derived CDR1 and CDR2 are SGHDN and FVKESK. CDR3 length: 17 amino acids. Trimming shortened V by 3 bases and J by 2 bases, and 19 bases separated the two germline ends. The chain's CDR3 is CASSQAHPRDSQETQYF. The CDR3 bases are TGTGCCAGCAGCCAGGCCCACCCCCGGGACTCTCAAGAGACCCAGTACTTC. Drawing the rest from reference TRBV14 and TRBJ2-5, the complete variable domain is EAGVTQFPSHSVIEKGQTVTLRCDPISGHDNLYWYRRVMGKEIKFLLHFVKESKQDESGMPNNRFLAERTGGTYSTLKVQPAELEDSGVYFCASSQAHPRDSQETQYFGPGTRLLVL.

A single count supports this clone. The CDR3 DNA follows: TGTGCCAGCAGCATACCGACAGGAGCAAACACCGGGGAGCTGTTTTTT. Its protein product is CASSIPTGANTGELFF. This sequence joins TRBV7-9 and TRBJ2-2; D is possibly TRBD1 (6 bases). CDR3 length: 16 amino acids. Germline CDR1 is SEHNR and CDR2 is FQNEAQ (reference sequence). V lost 5 bases to trimming and J lost 2 bases, with 15 bases between them.

The V gene is TRBV29-1, the J gene TRBJ2-3; 10 nucleotides line up with TRBD1. Trimming cost V 7 bases and J 5 bases; bases outside gene matches: 6. Germline CDR1 and CDR2: SQVTM and ANQGSEA. This CDR3 has 13 amino acids. Here the CDR3 DNA reads TGCAGCGGGGGACAGGGGATTGTAGATACGCAGTATTTT. It encodes CSGGQGIVDTQYF.

This clone was detected once. The V and J genes are TRBV7-9 and TRBJ2-3; D uncertain. Trimming pared 5 bases from V and 3 bases from J, leaving 6 bases between. The CDR3 totals 12 residues. Per germline, CDR1 SEHNR and CDR2 FQNEAQ (reference sequence). Here the CDR3 reads CASSGVTDTQYF. The CDR3 DNA follows: TGTGCCAGCAGCGGAGTAACAGATACGCAGTATTTT.

This clone has only a few counts. This chain connects TRBV7-2 to TRBJ1-5; perhaps TRBD1 as D (6 bases). The CDR3 totals 15 residues. CDR1 and CDR2 from the germline V gene are SGHTA and FQGNSA. V was clipped by 5 bases and J by 6 bases, with 17 bases between them. The CDR3 DNA follows: TGTGCCAGCAGCACCGATGGCGGGGGCGTTCAGCCCCAGCATTTT. It specifies CASSTDGGGVQPQHF.

This sequence joins TRBV19 and TRBJ1-1; D unclear. This CDR3 has 15 residues. V shed 6 bases and J shed 3 bases, with 17 bases lying between them. Germline V gene lookup returns CDR1 LNHDA and CDR2 SQIVND (reference sequence). The CDR3: CASSQRAVGDTEAFF. The CDR3, as DNA: TGTGCCAGTAGCCAGAGGGCGGTTGGGGACACTGAAGCTTTCTTT.

The V and J genes are TRBV7-8 and TRBJ1-5; 11 nucleotides line up with TRBD1. The germline CDR1 and CDR2 sequences are SGHVS and FQNEAQ. V shed 0 bases and J 4 bases; nucleotides not matched to a gene: 5. This CDR3 is built from 17 residues. The CDR3: CASSLAGTGGSNQPQHF. The CDR3 DNA is TGTGCCAGCAGCTTAGCGGGGACAGGGGGTTCGAATCAGCCCCAGCATTTT.

The chain carries TRBV11-1 and TRBJ1-1; 11 positions match TRBD1. V trimming: 1 base; J trimming: 0 bases; junction bases outside the gene matches: 1. The length of the CDR3 is 16 residues. Germline CDR1 reads SGHAT; CDR2 reads FQDESV (reference sequence). CDR3 bases: TGTGCCAGCAGCTTAGGGACAGGGGGCTTGAACACTGAAGCTTTCTTT. Translating it yields CASSLGTGGLNTEAFF. Full variable domain (outside the CDR3, taken from reference TRBV11-1 and TRBJ1-1): EAEVAQSPRYKITEKSQAVAFWCDPISGHATLYWYRQILGQGPELLVQFQDESVVDDSQLPKDRFSAERLKGVDSTLKIQPAELGDSAMYLCASSLGTGGLNTEAFFGQGTRLTVV.

The chain has TRBV29-1 and TRBJ1-5; 7 bases are shared with TRBD1. The V segment lost 7 bases and the J segment 9 bases; nucleotides outside the gene matches: 9. Germline V gene data show CDR1 as SQVTM and CDR2 as ANQGSEA. This CDR3 is 12 amino acids long. The CDR3 DNA is TGCAGCGCCGCGACAGGGTCAGGGCCCCAGCATTTT. The encoded protein is CSAATGSGPQHF.

The CDR3 region has the DNA TGTGCCAGCAGTTTCCGGACAGGCGGCGAGACCCAGTACTTC. Protein: CASSFRTGGETQYF. This chain links TRBV6-5 with TRBJ2-5; 7 bases map to TRBD1. From germline, CDR1 is MNHEY and CDR2 SVGAGI. The CDR3 loop spans 14 amino acids. Trimming took 4 bases from V and 5 from J; bases not matched to a gene: 7.

In DNA, the CDR3 is TGTGCCAGCAGAGAGACAGGGGCCCTTAATGAAAAACTGTTTTTT. Translating gives CASRETGALNEKLFF. The J gene is TRBJ1-4, the V gene TRBV6-5; 8 bases align to TRBD1. This CDR3 has 15 residues. CDR1 is MNHEY, CDR2 SVGAGI, per germline. Trimming cost V 6 bases and J 4 bases; bases outside gene matches: 7.

The rearrangement uses TRBV5-6 and TRBJ1-2; a weak D match, TRBD1 (6 bases). This CDR3 is built from 16 residues. Trimming pared 2 bases from V and 8 bases from J, leaving 22 bases between. CDR1 and CDR2 (germline): SGHDT, YYEEEE. The CDR3 region has the DNA TGTGCCAGCAGCTTCAGGGGTTTACTGGAGCTGATAGGCTACACCTTC. It translates to CASSFRGLLELIGYTF.

Remarks on this clone: Other DNA sequences in the sample encode the same CDR3. The chain employs TRBV20-1 and TRBJ2-3; maybe TRBD1 (5 bases). The germline V gene encodes CDR1 DFQATT and CDR2 SNEGSKA (reference sequence). Trimming cost V 5 bases and J 5 bases, with 8 bases left between them. This CDR3 has 11 amino acids. The CDR3 sequence: CSASRGDTQYF. DNA for the CDR3: TGCAGTGCTTCTAGGGGAGATACGCAGTATTTT.

This chain connects TRBV5-5 to TRBJ1-2; 8 bases map to TRBD1. In germline, CDR1 is SGHKS, CDR2 YYEKEE (reference sequence). With 3 bases clipped from V and 7 bases from J, the junction kept 8 bases outside the gene matches. The CDR3 runs 14 residues. CDR3 nucleotides: TGTGCCAGCAGCTGGGACAGGTCGGTCTTTGGCTACACCTTC. Its translation: CASSWDRSVFGYTF.

V usage is TRBV6-4 and J usage is TRBJ1-6; 7 bases match TRBD1. V dropped 5 bases and J dropped 7; count of bases not matched to a gene: 5. From germline, CDR1 is MRHNA and CDR2 SNTAGT. The length of the CDR3 is 14 residues. The CDR3 coding sequence is TGTGCCAGCAGTACCGACAGGGTCAATTCACCCCTCCACTTT. Encoded protein: CASSTDRVNSPLHF.

The CDR3 nucleotides read TGCGCCAGCAGCCAGAAGGCAGGGGTTATGGGGGCAAATCAGCCCCAGCATTTT. Amino acids: CASSQKAGVMGANQPQHF. This chain joins TRBV4-1 and TRBJ1-5, with D maybe TRBD1 (6 bases). V shed 3 bases and J shed 4 bases, with 22 bases lying between them. CDR3 length: 18 amino acids. Germline CDR1 is MGHRA and CDR2 is YSYEKL.

CDR3 sequence: CACSPTGGRQPQHF. CDR3 bases: TGTGCCTGCTCCCCGACAGGGGGACGTCAGCCCCAGCATTTT. The rearrangement uses TRBV30 and TRBJ1-5, with TRBD1 matching over 9 bases. The CDR3 extends over 14 amino acids. Trimming took 6 bases from V and 6 from J; bases not matched to a gene: 9. Germline loops: CDR1 GTSNPN, CDR2 SVGIG (reference sequence).

V gene TRBV27 combines with J gene TRBJ1-2; 9 bases are shared with TRBD1. Trimming removed 3 bases from V and 2 bases from J; junction bases left unmatched: 1. The length of the CDR3 is 14 residues. Germline V gene data show CDR1 as MNHEY and CDR2 as SMNVEV (reference sequence). The CDR3 coding sequence is TGTGCCAGCAGTTTCGGGACAGGGAACTATGGCTACACCTTC. Its translation is CASSFGTGNYGYTF.

The chain recombines TRBV6-2 or TRBV6-3 with TRBJ1-2, with D possibly TRBD1 on 5 matching bases. The V end lost 4 bases, the J end lost 7 bases, and 13 bases lay between the germline ends. CDR1 MNHEY and CDR2 SVGEGT come from the germline V gene. CDR3 length: 13 residues. The CDR3, as DNA: TGTGCCAGCAGTTCCCCCGGGACTTTTGGCTACACCTTC. Translating gives CASSSPGTFGYTF.

This clone appeared once. V and J are TRBV4-1 and TRBJ1-6; 8 bases match TRBD1. Germline V gene data show CDR1 as MGHRA and CDR2 as YSYEKL. The ends lost 0 bases at V and 7 bases at J; junction bases unmatched: 5. This CDR3 is built from 16 residues. CDR3 residues: CASSQERTGLNSPLHF. CDR3 bases: TGCGCCAGCAGCCAAGAGAGGACAGGGTTGAATTCACCCCTCCACTTT.

This clone was counted between two and nine times. Other DNA sequences in this specimen translate into the identical CDR3. V gene TRBV2 combines with J gene TRBJ2-7; D gene ambiguous. V lost 3 bases and J lost 0, with 3 bases in between. Germline lookup yields CDR1 SNHLY and CDR2 FYNNEI. The CDR3 is made up of 12 amino acids. Here the CDR3 reads CASSDNSYEQYF. As DNA, the CDR3 is TGTGCCAGCAGTGACAACTCCTACGAGCAGTACTTC.

This chain uses TRBV7-9 with TRBJ2-7; 8 bases are a match to TRBD1. V dropped 0 bases and J dropped 3; count of bases not matched to a gene: 4. From germline, CDR1 is SEHNR and CDR2 FQNEAQ (reference sequence). The CDR3 runs to 15 residues. CDR3 residues: CASSLARTGSYEQYF. CDR3 bases: TGTGCCAGCAGCTTAGCCCGGACAGGGAGCTACGAGCAGTACTTC.